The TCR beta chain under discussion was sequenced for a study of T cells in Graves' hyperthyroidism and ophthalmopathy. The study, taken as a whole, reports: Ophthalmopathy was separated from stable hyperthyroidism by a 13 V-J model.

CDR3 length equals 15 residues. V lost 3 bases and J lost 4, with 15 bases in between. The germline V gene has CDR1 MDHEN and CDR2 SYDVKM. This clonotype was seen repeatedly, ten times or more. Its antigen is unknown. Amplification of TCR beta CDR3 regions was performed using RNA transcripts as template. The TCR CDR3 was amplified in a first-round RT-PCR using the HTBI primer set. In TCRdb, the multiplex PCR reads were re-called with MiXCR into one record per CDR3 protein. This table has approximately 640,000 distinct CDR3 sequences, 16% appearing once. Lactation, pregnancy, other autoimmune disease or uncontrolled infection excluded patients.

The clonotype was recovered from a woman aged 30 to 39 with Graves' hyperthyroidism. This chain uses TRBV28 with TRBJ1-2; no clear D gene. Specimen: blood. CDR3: CASSLDRFGIYGYTF. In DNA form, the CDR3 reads TGTGCCAGCAGTTTGGATAGGTTCGGCATCTATGGCTACACCTTC.